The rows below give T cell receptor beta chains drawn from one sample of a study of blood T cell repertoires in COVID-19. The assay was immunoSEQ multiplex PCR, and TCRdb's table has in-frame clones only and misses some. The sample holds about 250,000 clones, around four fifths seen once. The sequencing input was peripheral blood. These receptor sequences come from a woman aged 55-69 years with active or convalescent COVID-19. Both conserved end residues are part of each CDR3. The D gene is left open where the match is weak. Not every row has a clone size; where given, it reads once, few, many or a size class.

cdr3_nt: TGTGCCAGCAGTGAAGGGCAGGGGAAGAGATGCAATCAGCCCCAGCATTTT; cdr3_aa: CASSEGQGKRCNQPQHF; d_call: .; clone_size: .; j_call: TRBJ1-5; v_call: TRBV6-4
cdr3_nt: TGTGCCAGTAGTATTTGGACAGGGGATCAGCCCCAGCATTTT; cdr3_aa: CASSIWTGDQPQHF; d_call: TRBD1; clone_size: few; j_call: TRBJ1-5; v_call: TRBV19
cdr3_nt: TGTGCCGGAACCGGGACAGCTAATGAAAAACTGTTTTTT; cdr3_aa: CAGTGTANEKLFF; d_call: TRBD1; clone_size: .; j_call: TRBJ1-4; v_call: TRBV7-9
cdr3_nt: TGCGCCAGCAGCCTGGTCCGGACTCCCAACGAGCAGTACTTC; cdr3_aa: CASSLVRTPNEQYF; d_call: .; clone_size: .; j_call: TRBJ2-7; v_call: TRBV5-1
cdr3_nt: TGTGCCAGTACCGAGACAGGGGCCGGGAACACTGAAGCTTTCTTT; cdr3_aa: CASTETGAGNTEAFF; d_call: TRBD1; clone_size: few; j_call: TRBJ1-1; v_call: TRBV19
cdr3_nt: TGTGCCAGCAGCCCTCGCGCGGGGGGGCCTGGTGAGCAGTTCTTC; cdr3_aa: CASSPRAGGPGEQFF; d_call: TRBD2; clone_size: .; j_call: TRBJ2-1; v_call: TRBV7-9
cdr3_nt: TGTGCCAGCAGAGAACAGGGGGCTGTTTCCTACAATGAGCAGTTCTTC; cdr3_aa: CASREQGAVSYNEQFF; d_call: TRBD1; clone_size: .; j_call: TRBJ2-1; v_call: TRBV11-3
cdr3_nt: TGTGCCAGCAGTGAATTTGTAGCGGGGGACTCGGAGACCCAGTACTTC; cdr3_aa: CASSEFVAGDSETQYF; d_call: TRBD2; clone_size: .; j_call: TRBJ2-5; v_call: TRBV25-1
cdr3_nt: TGTGCCAGCAGCCTACAGGGGTGGGGAGGCTACACCTTC; cdr3_aa: CASSLQGWGGYTF; d_call: TRBD1; clone_size: .; j_call: TRBJ1-2; v_call: TRBV11-2
cdr3_nt: TGCGCCAGCAGCAATGGAGGGGCCGTCTATGGCTACACCTTC; cdr3_aa: CASSNGGAVYGYTF; d_call: .; clone_size: .; j_call: TRBJ1-2; v_call: TRBV5-1
cdr3_nt: TGTGCCAGCAGCTTTAGGTTTGGACAGGGGGCGAAGGGGGCCAACGTCCTGACTTTC; cdr3_aa: CASSFRFGQGAKGANVLTF; d_call: TRBD1; clone_size: .; j_call: TRBJ2-6; v_call: TRBV7-2
cdr3_nt: TGTGCCAGCAGTGTGGACACTTGGGTTGCGGCTTTCTTT; cdr3_aa: CASSVDTWVAAFF; d_call: .; clone_size: .; j_call: TRBJ1-1; v_call: TRBV12-3/TRBV12-4
cdr3_nt: TGCGCCAGCAGCTTCGACCGGACAGGGCAAGCCGAGCAGTACTTC; cdr3_aa: CASSFDRTGQAEQYF; d_call: TRBD1; clone_size: .; j_call: TRBJ2-7; v_call: TRBV5-1
cdr3_nt: TGTGCCAGCAGCGGAGGACTAGCGGGGGGAGGGGAGACCCAGTACTTC; cdr3_aa: CASSGGLAGGGETQYF; d_call: TRBD2; clone_size: .; j_call: TRBJ2-5; v_call: TRBV5-4
cdr3_nt: TGTGCCAGCAGTCCCCGACAGTCCACCAACTATGGCTACACCTTC; cdr3_aa: CASSPRQSTNYGYTF; d_call: .; clone_size: .; j_call: TRBJ1-2; v_call: TRBV2
cdr3_nt: TGTGCCAGCAGCTCCGACAGGGGAGGTATGGGTGAAAAACTGTTTTTT; cdr3_aa: CASSSDRGGMGEKLFF; d_call: TRBD1; clone_size: few; j_call: TRBJ1-4; v_call: TRBV7-9
cdr3_nt: TGTGCCAGCAGTTACAGGGGGGCCTATGGCTACACCTTC; cdr3_aa: CASSYRGAYGYTF; d_call: TRBD1; clone_size: .; j_call: TRBJ1-2; v_call: TRBV7-2
cdr3_nt: TGTGCCAGCAGTCTCCCGGGGACACTGAACACCGGGGAGCTGTTTTTT; cdr3_aa: CASSLPGTLNTGELFF; d_call: .; clone_size: .; j_call: TRBJ2-2; v_call: TRBV27
cdr3_nt: TGTGCCAGCAGCTCGACAGGGGTTCGGTATGGCTACACCTTC; cdr3_aa: CASSSTGVRYGYTF; d_call: TRBD1; clone_size: .; j_call: TRBJ1-2; v_call: TRBV11-1
cdr3_nt: TGTGCCACCAGCAGAGATCGTGCCCTAGAGGGCGGGGAGCTGTTTTTT; cdr3_aa: CATSRDRALEGGELFF; d_call: .; clone_size: .; j_call: TRBJ2-2; v_call: TRBV15
cdr3_nt: TGCGCCAGCAGCTTGGTTCGGACTCGCACAGATACGCAGTATTTT; cdr3_aa: CASSLVRTRTDTQYF; d_call: .; clone_size: .; j_call: TRBJ2-3; v_call: TRBV5-1
cdr3_nt: TGTGCCACCAGTGATCCTAGCGGGAGAGAGACCCAGTACTTC; cdr3_aa: CATSDPSGRETQYF; d_call: TRBD2; clone_size: .; j_call: TRBJ2-5; v_call: TRBV24-1
cdr3_nt: TGTGCCAGCAGCTCGACCCGGGACTATGGCTACACCTTC; cdr3_aa: CASSSTRDYGYTF; d_call: .; clone_size: .; j_call: TRBJ1-2; v_call: TRBV11-3
cdr3_nt: TGTGCCAGTAGCCGACAGAGAAGTCCCTACGAGCAGTACTTC; cdr3_aa: CASSRQRSPYEQYF; d_call: .; clone_size: few; j_call: TRBJ2-7; v_call: TRBV19
cdr3_nt: TGCAGCGTTGACAGGACAGGATACAATGAGCAGTTCTTC; cdr3_aa: CSVDRTGYNEQFF; d_call: TRBD1; clone_size: .; j_call: TRBJ2-1; v_call: TRBV29-1
cdr3_nt: TGTGCCACCAGTGATCCGAGGAATCCCGGGACTAGAAGGAATGAGCAGTTCTTC; cdr3_aa: CATSDPRNPGTRRNEQFF; d_call: TRBD2; clone_size: .; j_call: TRBJ2-1; v_call: TRBV24-1